What follows are 23 T cell receptor beta chains derived from one specimen sequenced in a study of blood T cell repertoires in COVID-19. Profiling relied on immunoSEQ multiplex PCR, and the TCRdb table lists in-frame clones only, not all of them. This table has some 220,000 clones, 80% appearing once. What was sequenced was peripheral blood. The receptor set was obtained from a human donor in a cohort sampled during active COVID-19.

In this sample, this clone turned up once. The chain uses TRBV10-3 and TRBJ1-5; TRBD1 agrees at 9 bases. V shed 5 bases and J 2 bases; nucleotides not matched to a gene: 16. The CDR3 runs 19 residues. Germline-derived CDR1 and CDR2 are ENHRY and SYGVKD. The CDR3 region is CAISKSGDRAAGGNQPQHF. CDR3 nucleotides: TGTGCCATCAGTAAATCCGGGGACAGGGCCGCCGGGGGCAATCAGCCCCAGCATTTT.

This clone was picked up many times. This sequence joins TRBV5-1 and TRBJ1-6, with D possibly being TRBD1 (5 bases). Trimming cost V 4 bases and J 10 bases, with 15 bases left between them. Germline CDR1 SGHRS, CDR2 YFSETQ. The CDR3 contains 14 residues. CDR3 sequence reads: CASSPGQGWSPLHF. The DNA of the CDR3 is TGCGCCAGCAGCCCCGGGCAGGGTTGGTCACCCCTCCACTTT.

The gene calls are TRBV28 and TRBJ2-3, with D perhaps matching TRBD2 (5 bases). V was shortened by 7 bases and J by 4 bases, with 18 bases between the two germline ends. The CDR3 spans 15 residues. The V gene's germline CDR1 is MDHEN and CDR2 SYDVKM. The CDR3 DNA is TGTGCCAGCACTCTTGGAACGGGATCGCCAGATACGCAGTATTTT. This encodes CASTLGTGSPDTQYF.

The rearrangement joins TRBV6-1 to TRBJ2-5; 14 bases map to TRBD2. In germline, CDR1 is MNHNS, CDR2 SASEGT. The CDR3 covers 16 residues. V lost 4 bases, J lost 5 bases, and 6 bases stayed unmatched. CDR3 in amino acids: CASSATSGRARETQYF. The CDR3 DNA follows: TGTGCCAGCAGTGCGACTAGCGGGAGGGCCAGGGAGACCCAGTACTTC.

This clone showed up just a few times. The chain links TRBV20-1 to TRBJ2-1; D is unresolved. CDR3 length equals 10 residues. The germline CDR1 and CDR2 sequences are DFQATT and SNEGSKA (reference sequence). The V gene lost 1 base and the J gene lost 12 bases, with 7 bases spanning the gap. Here the CDR3 reads CSARARRQFF. The CDR3 bases are TGCAGTGCTAGAGCCCGGAGGCAGTTCTTC.

This clone appeared a few times. The chain links TRBV7-9 to TRBJ1-5; no reliable D call. V dropped 5 bases and J dropped 3 bases, with 11 bases sitting between them. Germline assignment: CDR1 SEHNR and CDR2 FQNEAQ (reference sequence). The CDR3 totals 14 residues. CDR3 sequence: CASSQAMANQPQHF. CDR3 DNA sequence: TGTGCCAGCAGCCAGGCGATGGCCAATCAGCCCCAGCATTTT.

This sequence joins TRBV2 and TRBJ2-2; D call uncertain. The CDR3 has 14 residues. Trimming shortened V by 11 bases and J by 4 bases, and 17 bases separated the two germline ends. Per the germline V gene, CDR1 is SNHLY and CDR2 is FYNNEI. CDR3 nucleotide sequence: TGTGCCTACCAAGACTTAGCCAGCACCGGGGAGCTGTTTTTT. It codes for CAYQDLASTGELFF.

In its sample, this clone was seen many times. The sample has other DNA sequences that encode this CDR3 too. V usage is TRBV9 and J usage is TRBJ2-5; the D is unclear. The V and J ends lost 0 bases and 1 base respectively, with 7 bases between them. CDR3 length: 14 residues. Germline assignment: CDR1 SGDLS and CDR2 YYNGEE. CDR3 residues: CASSVGSVQETQYF. CDR3 DNA: TGTGCCAGCAGCGTAGGGAGCGTCCAAGAGACCCAGTACTTC.

This chain uses TRBV24-1 with TRBJ2-5; 13 bases are shared with TRBD2. The germline gives CDR1 KGHDR, CDR2 SFDVKD. This CDR3 has 16 residues. Trimming removed 4 bases from V and 3 bases from J; junction bases left unmatched: 4. The CDR3 DNA reads TGTGCCACCAGTGACTTACTAGCGGGGGGGAAAGAGACCCAGTACTTC. Translated: CATSDLLAGGKETQYF.

This chain uses TRBV7-3 with TRBJ2-7, with 7 bases matching TRBD1. V shed 2 bases and J 5 bases; nucleotides not matched to a gene: 3. Per germline, CDR1 SGHTA and CDR2 FQGTGA. The CDR3 is 13 amino acids. CDR3 in DNA: TGTGCCAGCAGCTTAGACAGGGTAAACGAGCAGTACTTC. Translated: CASSLDRVNEQYF.

This sequence joins TRBV6-4 and TRBJ1-6; D is unclear. The CDR3 is 13 amino acids. The V gene's germline CDR1 is MRHNA and CDR2 SNTAGT. V lost 2 bases and J lost 8, with 7 bases in between. The DNA for the CDR3 is TGTGCCAGCAGTGACGAGGCAGATTCACCCCTCCACTTT. It encodes CASSDEADSPLHF.

The chain uses TRBV5-6 and TRBJ2-4; tentatively, D is TRBD2 (6 bases). Between the trimmed V and J ends, which lost 2 bases and 0 bases, there was a span of 12 bases. CDR1 and CDR2 from the germline V gene are SGHDT and YYEEEE. CDR3 length: 16 amino acids. Here the CDR3 DNA reads TGTGCCAGCAGCTTCCGAGGGGACTCAGCCAAAAACATTCAGTACTTC. Its translation is CASSFRGDSAKNIQYF.

The rearrangement joins TRBV5-6 to TRBJ2-7; 7 bases are shared with TRBD1. V gave up 6 bases and J gave up 2 bases; unmatched junction bases: 5. In germline, CDR1 is SGHDT, CDR2 YYEEEE. This CDR3 spans 13 amino acids. The DNA for the CDR3 is TGTGCCAGCATCCTACAGGGGACCTACGAGCAGTACTTC. Amino acids: CASILQGTYEQYF.

This chain joins TRBV7-8 and TRBJ2-3; the match to TRBD2 covers 14 bases. V trimming: 5 bases; J trimming: 2 bases; junction bases outside the gene matches: 6. Per the germline V gene, CDR1 is SGHVS and CDR2 is FQNEAQ. The CDR3 totals 17 residues. The CDR3 DNA follows: TGTGCCAGCAGCCCCAGACTAGCGGGGGGGCCCACAGATACGCAGTATTTT. It yields the protein CASSPRLAGGPTDTQYF.

This clone was detected a few times. The chain is built from TRBV30 and TRBJ2-7; D might be TRBD1 (6 bases). In germline, CDR1 is GTSNPN, CDR2 SVGIG (reference sequence). The CDR3 sequence is 14 residues long. Trimming shortened V by 4 bases and J by 0 bases, and 13 bases separated the two germline ends. The CDR3 region has the DNA TGTGCCTGGACGAACGACAGGTTCTCCTACGAGCAGTACTTC. Translation: CAWTNDRFSYEQYF.

With regard to this clone: Other nucleotide sequences from this sample produce the same CDR3. The CDR3 reads CASSQQGSSPLHF. CDR3 bases: TGTGCCAGCAGTCAACAGGGTAGTTCACCCCTCCACTTT. V and J are TRBV6-5 and TRBJ1-6; tentative D call: TRBD1 (6 bases). V lost 5 bases and J lost 9, with 11 bases in between. The CDR3 is made up of 13 amino acids. From germline, CDR1 is MNHEY and CDR2 SVGAGI.

The chain couples TRBV6-5 to TRBJ1-5, with TRBD1 as a possible D gene (6 bases). The CDR3 spans 14 residues. Trimming cost V 2 bases and J 7 bases, with 12 bases left between them. CDR1 MNHEY and CDR2 SVGAGI come from the germline V gene. The CDR3 region is CASSYQGGGQPQHF. DNA for the CDR3: TGTGCCAGCAGTTACCAGGGAGGGGGACAGCCCCAGCATTTT.

The sample holds many counts of this clone. This chain uses TRBV6-1 with TRBJ2-6, with a possible D match to TRBD2 (6 bases). This CDR3 is 15 amino acids long. The germline V and J ends were trimmed by 3 bases and 0 bases, with 6 bases remaining between them. CDR1 is MNHNS and CDR2 is SASEGT in the germline V gene. The CDR3: CASSDGSSGANVLTF. For the CDR3, the DNA is TGTGCCAGCAGTGACGGGAGCTCTGGGGCCAACGTCCTGACTTTC.

The chain links TRBV24-1 to TRBJ1-1; D is possibly TRBD1 (6 bases). Germline loops: CDR1 KGHDR, CDR2 SFDVKD. The CDR3 loop spans 15 amino acids. V lost 9 bases and J 2 bases, leaving 18 bases between the germline ends. The CDR3 nucleotides are TGTGCCACCGCATATCGATGGACAGCTAACACTGAAGCTTTCTTT. Translated: CATAYRWTANTEAFF.

This clone was found a few times. V is TRBV5-1 and J is TRBJ1-6; TRBD1 matches 8 bases. Germline assignment: CDR1 SGHRS and CDR2 YFSETQ. The CDR3 is 17 residues long. V lost 4 bases and J lost 0; bases outside the gene matches: 6. The CDR3 coding sequence is TGCGCCAGCAGCGATCACAGGGGGGGCTCCTATAATTCACCCCTCCACTTT. Its translation is CASSDHRGGSYNSPLHF.

The chain couples TRBV6-5 to TRBJ1-1; TRBD1 aligns across 7 bases. Germline V lookup: CDR1 MNHEY, CDR2 SVGAGI. This CDR3 comprises 14 residues. V gave up 5 bases and J gave up 2 bases; unmatched junction bases: 5. The CDR3 loop is CASSPGTANTEAFF. The CDR3 DNA reads as TGTGCCAGCAGTCCCGGGACAGCAAACACTGAAGCTTTCTTT.

This clone was observed once. The chain employs TRBV30 and TRBJ2-5; 7 bases are shared with TRBD2. V shed 2 bases, J shed 3 bases, and the junction held 6 bases outside the gene matches. Germline loops: CDR1 GTSNPN, CDR2 SVGIG (reference sequence). This CDR3 is 14 amino acids long. The CDR3 spells CAWSMSGVKETQYF. For the CDR3, the DNA is TGTGCCTGGAGTATGAGCGGGGTGAAAGAGACCCAGTACTTC. Full variable domain (missing parts from reference TRBV30 and TRBJ2-5): SQTIHQWPATLVQPVGSPLSLECTVEGTSNPNLYWYRQAAGRGLQLLFYSVGIGQISSEVPQNLSASRPQDRQFILSSKKLLLSDSGFYLCAWSMSGVKETQYFGPGTRLLVL.

This clone was recorded once. The chain combines TRBV11-3 with TRBJ2-7; D is undetermined. The V end was cut by 4 bases, the J end by 3 bases, with 7 bases between. Germline V gives CDR1 SGHNT, CDR2 YENEEA. This CDR3 spans 12 amino acids. This CDR3 is CASSSIGYEQYF. For the CDR3, the DNA is TGTGCCAGCAGCTCGATCGGCTACGAGCAGTACTTC.